Presented here are 12 T cell receptor beta chains from one specimen sequenced in a study of beta chain features in type 1 diabetes. Sequenced material consisted of expressed TCRB transcripts (all of the isolated RNA was reverse transcribed). Sequencing was performed with immunoSEQ multiplex PCR; in TCRdb, only in-frame clones are kept and a portion is missing. The sample yields 970,000 or so clones, 17% seen once. Sequenced input: naive CD4+ T cells from blood. The receptors were sampled from a woman aged 18 to 35 in good health.

V and J are TRBV5-4 and TRBJ1-5; 8 bases map to TRBD1. The length of the CDR3 is 15 residues. The V and J ends lost 2 bases and 6 bases, in that order; junction bases with no gene match: 7. CDR1 and CDR2 from the germline V gene are SGHNT and YYREEE (reference sequence). The CDR3 here is CASSFRQGSGQPQHF. The CDR3 nucleotides read TGTGCCAGCAGCTTCAGACAGGGGTCAGGTCAGCCCCAGCATTTT.

The gene calls are TRBV5-1 and TRBJ2-3, with 8 bases lining up with TRBD2. Germline V gene sequence: CDR1 SGHRS, CDR2 YFSETQ. CDR3 length equals 12 residues. V shed 4 bases and J 6 bases; nucleotides not matched to a gene: 1. The chain's CDR3 is CASSPGGDTQYF. The CDR3 DNA reads TGCGCCAGCAGCCCGGGAGGGGATACGCAGTATTTT.

This clone appeared a few times. The CDR3 region is CASSFTAGTTDTQYF. The CDR3 nucleotides are TGTGCCAGCAGCTTCACAGCGGGAACCACAGATACGCAGTATTTT. The chain recombines TRBV7-9 with TRBJ2-3; 7 nucleotides line up with TRBD2. The germline V gene encodes CDR1 SEHNR and CDR2 FQNEAQ (reference sequence). This CDR3 has 15 residues. V gave up 3 bases and J gave up 2 bases; unmatched junction bases: 5. The entire variable domain, with the rest obtained from reference TRBV7-9 and TRBJ2-3, is as follows: DTGVSQNPRHKITKRGQNVTFRCDPISEHNRLYWYRQTLGQGPEFLTYFQNEAQLEKSRLLSDRFSAERPKGSFSTLEIQRTEQGDSAMYLCASSFTAGTTDTQYFGPGTRLTVL.

The chain joins TRBV25-1 to TRBJ1-1; 8 bases are shared with TRBD1. The V gene's germline CDR1 is MGHDK and CDR2 SYGVNS. The J segment lost 2 bases and the V segment lost 7 bases, leaving 9 bases of the junction unmatched. The CDR3 is 15 amino acids. The DNA of the CDR3 is TGTGCCAGCACCCCCGCGACAGGGGTCAACACTGAAGCTTTCTTT. Its protein is CASTPATGVNTEAFF. The full variable domain, with the rest looked up from reference TRBV25-1 and TRBJ1-1, is EADIYQTPRYLVIGTGKKITLECSQTMGHDKMYWYQQDPGMELHLIHYSYGVNSTEKGDLSSESTVSRIRTEHFPLTLESARPSHTSQYLCASTPATGVNTEAFFGQGTRLTVV.

The chain links TRBV29-1 to TRBJ2-5; 9 bases are shared with TRBD1. Germline V gene sequence: CDR1 SQVTM, CDR2 ANQGSEA. The CDR3 runs 11 residues. Losses at the gene ends were 4 bases for V and 11 bases for J; bases not matched to a gene: 5. CDR3 in DNA: TGCAGCGTTGGACAGGGGGAGGTGCAGTACTTC. Translation: CSVGQGEVQYF. Full variable domain (rest looked up from reference TRBV29-1 and TRBJ2-5): SAVISQKPSRDICQRGTSLTIQCQVDSQVTMMFWYRQQPGQSLTLIATANQGSEATYESGFVIDKFPISRPNLTFSTLTVSNMSPEDSSIYLCSVGQGEVQYFGPGTRLLVL.

The chain couples TRBV11-2 to TRBJ2-7; 11 bases map to TRBD2. V was clipped by 4 bases and J by 4 bases; unmatched bases: 6. Looked up from germline, CDR1 is SGHAT and CDR2 is FQNNGV. CDR3 length: 15 amino acids. The CDR3 here is CASSSIAGGGYEQYF. The CDR3, as DNA: TGTGCCAGCAGCTCGATAGCGGGAGGGGGATACGAGCAGTACTTC.

The gene calls are TRBV7-2 and TRBJ1-1; TRBD1 aligns across 7 bases. The CDR3 contains 15 residues. The germline gives CDR1 SGHTA, CDR2 FQGNSA. V was clipped by 1 base and J by 5 bases; unmatched bases: 7. This CDR3 reads CASSLEFRGWTEAFF. In DNA, the CDR3 is TGTGCCAGCAGCTTAGAATTCAGGGGGTGGACTGAAGCTTTCTTT.

V usage is TRBV7-9 and J usage is TRBJ2-7; unclear D gene. The germline CDR1 and CDR2 sequences are SEHNR and FQNEAQ (reference sequence). The CDR3 is 13 amino acids. The V end was cut by 4 bases, the J end by 1 base, with 8 bases between. The CDR3 bases are TGTGCCAGCAGCTCCCGGGTGTCCTACGAGCAGTACTTC. Its protein product is CASSSRVSYEQYF. The full variable domain, rest sourced from reference TRBV7-9 and TRBJ2-7, is DTGVSQNPRHKITKRGQNVTFRCDPISEHNRLYWYRQTLGQGPEFLTYFQNEAQLEKSRLLSDRFSAERPKGSFSTLEIQRTEQGDSAMYLCASSSRVSYEQYFGPGTRLTVT.

The rearrangement joins TRBV7-6 to TRBJ2-2, with 9 bases aligning to TRBD2. V shed 1 base and J 4 bases; nucleotides not matched to a gene: 1. This CDR3 has 15 residues. Germline CDR1 reads SGHVS; CDR2 reads FNYEAQ. The CDR3 protein is CASSLVLAGTGELFF. CDR3 sequence (DNA): TGTGCCAGCAGCTTAGTACTAGCGGGCACCGGGGAGCTGTTTTTT.

This chain's CDR3 is CASSPRRDSQNTGELFF. CDR3 nucleotide sequence: TGTGCCAGCAGCCCGCGCCGGGACAGTCAAAACACCGGGGAGCTGTTTTTT. This sequence joins TRBV7-8 and TRBJ2-2; TRBD1 matches at 7 bases. Per the germline V gene, CDR1 is SGHVS and CDR2 is FQNEAQ. V shed 5 bases and J 2 bases; nucleotides not matched to a gene: 11. This CDR3 contains 17 residues.

The rearrangement uses TRBV7-8 and TRBJ2-7; D assignment may be TRBD1 or TRBD2 (5 bases each). With 5 bases removed from V and 3 bases from J, the gap between germline ends came to 17 bases. This CDR3 is 15 amino acids long. Germline CDR1 SGHVS, CDR2 FQNEAQ. In DNA form, the CDR3 reads TGTGCCAGCAGCGAAGGGACCGCCTCTTTCTACGAGCAGTACTTC. The encoded protein is CASSEGTASFYEQYF.

This clone was observed a handful of times. This chain connects TRBV7-9 to TRBJ1-3, with D uncertain. The CDR3 extends over 15 amino acids. The V end lost 1 base, the J end lost 0 bases, and 7 bases lay between the germline ends. From germline, CDR1 is SEHNR and CDR2 FQNEAQ (reference sequence). The CDR3 DNA is TGTGCCAGCAGCTTAGGTGAGAGCTCTGGAAACACCATATATTTT. Its protein product is CASSLGESSGNTIYF.